Shown below are 10 T cell receptor beta chains from a single sample sequenced in a study of OX40 agonist ivuxolimab in advanced cancers. Sequencing used immunoSEQ multiplex PCR; TCRdb keeps in-frame clones, though not all of them. The table records roughly 48,000 clones, 75% to 85% of them present only once. The sequencing here drew on CD4+ or CD8+ T cells sorted from blood, taken in a trial of the OX40 agonist ivuxolimab. These receptors originate from an adult with an advanced solid tumor such as melanoma, head and neck, liver or kidney cancer.

The chain is built from TRBV19 and TRBJ1-1; 7 bases fit TRBD1. The CDR3 loop spans 17 amino acids. V was clipped by 5 bases and J by 4 bases; unmatched bases: 16. Germline CDR1 reads LNHDA; CDR2 reads SQIVND (reference sequence). The CDR3 sequence is CASSPPQGWEHITEAFF. The CDR3 DNA follows: TGTGCCAGTAGTCCGCCACAGGGGTGGGAACACATCACTGAAGCTTTCTTT.

The chain recombines TRBV6-5 with TRBJ1-2; D uncertain. The germline gives CDR1 MNHEY, CDR2 SVGAGI. This CDR3 is 13 amino acids long. Between the trimmed V and J ends, which lost 2 bases and 8 bases, there was a span of 12 bases. This CDR3 reads CASSYDRTGGYTF. CDR3 sequence (DNA): TGTGCCAGCAGTTACGATCGTACGGGAGGCTACACCTTC.

The genes are TRBV6-1 and TRBJ2-1; 10 nucleotides align to TRBD1. V was pared by 4 bases and J by 6 bases, with 3 bases of the junction left unmatched. This CDR3 has 14 residues. The germline V gene has CDR1 MNHNS and CDR2 SASEGT. The CDR3 loop is CASSGQGAANEQFF. As DNA, the CDR3 is TGTGCCAGCAGTGGACAGGGGGCGGCCAATGAGCAGTTCTTC.

This clone was counted a few times. The genes are TRBV10-3 and TRBJ2-7; TRBD1 aligns across 11 bases. Per germline, CDR1 ENHRY and CDR2 SYGVKD. The CDR3 covers 13 residues. Unmatched junction bases numbered 1, after V lost 4 bases and J lost 5 bases. CDR3 sequence (DNA): TGTGCCATCAGTGGGGGACAGGGGGACGAGCAGTACTTC. The encoded protein is CAISGGQGDEQYF.

The chain combines TRBV30 with TRBJ2-1; TRBD2 aligns across 10 bases. Germline assignment: CDR1 GTSNPN and CDR2 SVGIG (reference sequence). With 5 bases clipped from V and 3 bases from J, the junction kept 1 base outside the gene matches. The CDR3 has 13 amino acids. The CDR3 spells CAWLAGGYNEQFF. CDR3 DNA sequence: TGTGCCTGGTTAGCGGGGGGCTACAATGAGCAGTTCTTC.

The V gene is TRBV6-1, the J gene TRBJ2-7; no firm D call. Germline V lookup: CDR1 MNHNS, CDR2 SASEGT. Trimming stripped 10 bases from V and 4 bases from J, with 17 bases between. The CDR3 loop spans 13 amino acids. CDR3 in DNA: TGTGCCACCTCCACCCCTCTCCTATACGAGCAGTACTTC. As protein: CATSTPLLYEQYF.

This chain joins TRBV19 and TRBJ1-2; TRBD1 matches at 7 bases. CDR3 length: 13 residues. Trimming at V came to 5 bases and at J to 8 bases, leaving 8 bases not matched to a gene. Per the germline V gene, CDR1 is LNHDA and CDR2 is SQIVND (reference sequence). The CDR3 DNA follows: TGTGCCAGTAGTCCTGGGACAGCTCGGGGCTACACCTTC. Translated, it gives CASSPGTARGYTF.

The chain couples TRBV7-2 to TRBJ2-2; 11 nucleotides line up with TRBD2. The ends lost 5 bases at V and 0 bases at J; junction bases unmatched: 8. This CDR3 contains 18 residues. Looked up from germline, CDR1 is SGHTA and CDR2 is FQGNSA. CDR3 nucleotides: TGTGCCAGCAGCCCCGTACTAGCGGGGGCCGCGAACACCGGGGAGCTGTTTTTT. Its protein product is CASSPVLAGAANTGELFF. Combining the CDR3 with reference TRBV7-2 and TRBJ2-2 gives the whole variable domain GAGVSQSPSNKVTEKGKDVELRCDPISGHTALYWYRQSLGQGLEFLIYFQGNSAPDKSGLPSDRFSAERTGGSVSTLTIQRTQQEDSAVYLCASSPVLAGAANTGELFFGEGSRLTVL.

This chain connects TRBV6-5 to TRBJ1-1; D gene uncertain. The CDR3 has 12 amino acids. The germline V gene encodes CDR1 MNHEY and CDR2 SVGAGI. Deletions cut 8 bases from V and 4 bases from J, with 11 bases between. The CDR3, as DNA: TGTGCCAGCCGCGGGTTGGGCACTGAAGCTTTCTTT. This encodes CASRGLGTEAFF.

The chain carries TRBV9 and TRBJ2-3, with TRBD2 identical over 15 bases. The CDR3 is made up of 18 amino acids. The germline V gene encodes CDR1 SGDLS and CDR2 YYNGEE. Unmatched junction bases numbered 10, after V lost 3 bases and J lost 5 bases. DNA of the CDR3: TGTGCCAGCAGCGCCCCCACAGGACTAGCGGGGGGGCTAGATACGCAGTATTTT. This translates into CASSAPTGLAGGLDTQYF.